The present T cell receptor (beta chain) was sequenced within a study of cytomegalovirus exposure and HLA in healthy donors. With 60 Vbeta and 13 Jbeta primers, the PCR was carried out. Produced via immunoSEQ multiplex PCR; TCRdb's table is partial and in-frame only. The data show 160,000 or so clones, 75% to 90% seen once. This clone appeared once. Its cognate antigen is unknown. V was clipped by 8 bases and J by 5 bases, with 18 bases between them. The CDR3 extends over 14 amino acids. Germline loops: CDR1 SNHLY, CDR2 FYNNEI. Study-wide results and caveats: Later on, an analysis tied 15,000 to 20,000 TCR beta sequences to HLA alleles at 0.05 false discovery rate. Several of the most significant clusters appeared linked to common viral pathogens, based on a later analysis.

The rearrangement uses TRBV2 and TRBJ1-2; D possibly corresponds to TRBD1 (5 bases). The sequencing sample was made of PBMCs. The origin of this receptor is a woman aged 18-29 years in good health and CMV-seronegative. CDR3 sequence reads: CASGGGGRGYGYTF. CDR3 coding DNA: TGTGCCAGCGGGGGAGGAGGACGTGGTTATGGCTACACCTTC.